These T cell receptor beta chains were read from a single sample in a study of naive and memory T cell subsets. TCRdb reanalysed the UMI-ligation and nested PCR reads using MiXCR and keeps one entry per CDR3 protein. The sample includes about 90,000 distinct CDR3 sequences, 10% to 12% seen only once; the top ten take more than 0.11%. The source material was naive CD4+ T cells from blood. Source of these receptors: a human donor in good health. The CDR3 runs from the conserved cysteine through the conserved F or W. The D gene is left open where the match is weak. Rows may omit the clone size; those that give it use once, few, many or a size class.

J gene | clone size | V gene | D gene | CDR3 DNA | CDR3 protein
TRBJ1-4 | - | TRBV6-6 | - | TGTGCCAGCAGTTACCGACAGTCCACGCAGGAAAAACTGTTTTTT | CASSYRQSTQEKLFF
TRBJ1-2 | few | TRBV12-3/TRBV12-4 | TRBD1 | TGTGCCAGCGCGGACAGGGGGTATGGCTACACCTTC | CASADRGYGYTF
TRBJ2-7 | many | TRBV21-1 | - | TGTGCCAGCAGCAAACCCAGGGTTAGCTCCTACGAGCAGTACTTC | CASSKPRVSSYEQYF
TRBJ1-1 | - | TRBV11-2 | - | TGTGCCAGCAGCAGCCAGGGTAGGATCATGAACACTGAAGCTTTCTTT | CASSSQGRIMNTEAFF
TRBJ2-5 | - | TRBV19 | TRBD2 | TGTGCCAGTACAAGACGAGGGAGGGAAGAGACCCAGTACTTC | CASTRRGREETQYF
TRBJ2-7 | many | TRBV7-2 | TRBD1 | TGTGCCAGCAGCATTCGGACAGGGACGGTCGACGAGCAGTACTTC | CASSIRTGTVDEQYF
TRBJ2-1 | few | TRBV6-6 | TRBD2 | TGTGCCAGCAGTTACTCGGGGTCTAGGGTAGCGGGGGATAATGAGCAGTTCTTC | CASSYSGSRVAGDNEQFF
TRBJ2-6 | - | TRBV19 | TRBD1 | TGTGCCAGTAGGGACAGGCTTAACTCTGGGGCCAACGTCCTGACTTTC | CASRDRLNSGANVLTF
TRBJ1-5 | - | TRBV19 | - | TGTGCCACCCGCGACCTTTTGGGGCGCCATCAGCCCCAGCATTTT | CATRDLLGRHQPQHF
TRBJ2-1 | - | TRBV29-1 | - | TGCAGCGTTGAAGGCGGCCCGAGTTACAATGAGCAGTTCTTC | CSVEGGPSYNEQFF
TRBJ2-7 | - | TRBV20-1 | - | TGCAGTGCCAGCAGTAGAAGAACCCTCGGTTACGAGCAGTACTTC | CSASSRRTLGYEQYF
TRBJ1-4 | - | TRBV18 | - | TGTGCCAGCTCACCATTAGGAGGCGGTCGGGAAAAACTGTTTTTT | CASSPLGGGREKLFF
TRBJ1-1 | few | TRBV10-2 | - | TGCGCCAGCAGTGAGCGTCCGACCGCACAAAACACTGAAGCTTTCTTT | CASSERPTAQNTEAFF
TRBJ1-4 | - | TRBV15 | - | TGTGCCACCAGCAGAGTACCAGGGAGGGACGAAAAACTGTTTTTT | CATSRVPGRDEKLFF
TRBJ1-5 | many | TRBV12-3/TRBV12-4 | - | TGTGCCAGCAGTTTCGGGGATGCTAATCAGCCCCAGCATTTT | CASSFGDANQPQHF
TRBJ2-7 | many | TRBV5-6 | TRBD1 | TGTGCCAGCAGCTTAAGGCAGACAGGGATTGGTGAGCAGTACTTC | CASSLRQTGIGEQYF
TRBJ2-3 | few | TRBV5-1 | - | TGCGCCAGCAGTGCGGGAACAGATACGCAGTATTTT | CASSAGTDTQYF
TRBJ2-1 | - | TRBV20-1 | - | TGCAGTGCGCGGAGGGGGGGAAATGAGCAGTTCTTC | CSARRGGNEQFF
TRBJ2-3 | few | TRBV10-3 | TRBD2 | TGTGCCATCGGGGTCCGAGCGGGGGGCCCAGATACGCAGTATTTT | CAIGVRAGGPDTQYF
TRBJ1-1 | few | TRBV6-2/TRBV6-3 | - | TGTGCCAGCAGCAAACAGAGTAACACTGAAGCTTTCTTT | CASSKQSNTEAFF
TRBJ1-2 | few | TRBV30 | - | TGTGCCTGGAGTCCGCGGACAGCCTATGGCTACACCTTC | CAWSPRTAYGYTF
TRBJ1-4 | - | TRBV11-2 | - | TGTGCCAGCAGCTTAAGGGTTGGAAAACTGTTTTTT | CASSLRVGKLFF
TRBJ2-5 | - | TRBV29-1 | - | TGCAGCGTTGGTGGTAGCGGCCAAGAGACCCAGTACTTC | CSVGGSGQETQYF
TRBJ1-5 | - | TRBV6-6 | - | TGTGCCCTGGGCTCCGGGGTCGAACAGCCCCAGCATTTT | CALGSGVEQPQHF
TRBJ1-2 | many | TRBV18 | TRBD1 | TGTGCCAGCTCACGACAGGGGTACGATGGCTACACCTTC | CASSRQGYDGYTF
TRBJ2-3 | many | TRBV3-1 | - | TGTGCCAGCAGCCAGGAGAAGGGCCCACCGGTGGATACGCAGTATTTT | CASSQEKGPPVDTQYF
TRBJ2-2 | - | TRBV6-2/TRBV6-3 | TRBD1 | TGTGCCAGCAGTTATCCCCAGGGGGAGAGAGGCGGGGAGCTGTTTTTT | CASSYPQGERGGELFF
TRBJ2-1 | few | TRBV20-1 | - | TGCAGTGCTAAGCGGAACTACAATGAGCAGTTCTTC | CSAKRNYNEQFF
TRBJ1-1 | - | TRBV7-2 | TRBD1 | TGTGCCAGCAGCCTTGAGACAGGGTTGGCCGTGACTGAAGCTTTCTTT | CASSLETGLAVTEAFF
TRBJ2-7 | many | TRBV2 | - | TGTGCCAGCAGCCAACAGGGTTTCGAGCAGTACTTC | CASSQQGFEQYF
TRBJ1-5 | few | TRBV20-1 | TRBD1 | TGCAGTGCTAGAGGGTCAGGGGGAGTGGGCAATCAGCCCCAGCATTTT | CSARGSGGVGNQPQHF
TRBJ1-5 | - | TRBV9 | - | TGTGCCAGCAGCGTAGACCCAGGGTACAATCAGCCCCAGCATTTT | CASSVDPGYNQPQHF